These 20 T cell receptor beta chains originate from one sample sequenced in a study of shared clonotypes between healthy human individuals. TCRdb keeps only in-frame clones here, not all; method: immunoSEQ multiplex PCR. The data contain about 2.1 million clones, just over 90% of them singletons. Naive-designated CD8 cells lacked CD45RO, were positively enriched for CCR7, and omitted terminally differentiated effector memory CD45RA+ cells. The sample consisted of naive CD8+ T cells from PBMCs. All receptors come from a young man in good health. Some clones in this sample may be carry-over from other donors' samples.

The J gene is TRBJ2-2, the V gene TRBV13; 9 bases fit TRBD2. Per the germline V gene, CDR1 is PRHDT and CDR2 is FYEKMQ (reference sequence). The ends lost 5 bases at V and 5 bases at J; junction bases unmatched: 12. The CDR3 has 17 amino acids. The chain's CDR3 is CASSPTLAGVRTGELFF. The DNA of the CDR3 is TGTGCCAGCAGCCCGACCTTAGCGGGAGTTCGTACCGGGGAGCTGTTTTTT.

The chain couples TRBV10-1 to TRBJ2-7; 7 bases line up with TRBD2. The J segment lost 6 bases and the V segment lost 2 bases, leaving 7 bases of the junction unmatched. Germline CDR1 is WNHNN and CDR2 is SYGVQD (reference sequence). The CDR3 has 14 amino acids. Here the CDR3 reads CASSESAGAPEQYF. DNA of the CDR3: TGCGCCAGCAGTGAGAGTGCGGGAGCCCCCGAGCAGTACTTC.

This chain connects TRBV4-1 to TRBJ2-3, with 11 bases fitting TRBD2. V was pared by 1 base and J by 3 bases, with 18 bases of the junction left unmatched. The germline CDR1 and CDR2 sequences are MGHRA and YSYEKL. The CDR3 runs to 21 residues. CDR3 sequence reads: CASSQAGRVGSGRVWTDTQYF. The CDR3, as DNA: TGCGCCAGCAGCCAAGCGGGCCGGGTTGGTAGCGGGAGGGTATGGACAGATACGCAGTATTTT.

The chain combines TRBV10-2 with TRBJ2-7; no firm D call. This CDR3 has 13 residues. Germline loops: CDR1 WSHSY, CDR2 SAAADI. Trimming took 6 bases from V and 6 from J, leaving 15 bases between them. CDR3 in amino acids: CASSPGLGGEQYF. The DNA of the CDR3 is TGCGCCAGCAGCCCCGGGTTGGGCGGCGAGCAGTACTTC.

This chain joins TRBV6-5 and TRBJ1-2; TRBD1 matches 7 bases. In germline, CDR1 is MNHEY, CDR2 SVGAGI. The CDR3 has 13 residues. V dropped 5 bases and J dropped 0; count of bases not matched to a gene: 0. The DNA for the CDR3 is TGTGCCAGCAGTGGGACAGCTAACTATGGCTACACCTTC. Its protein is CASSGTANYGYTF.

The chain recombines TRBV28 with TRBJ2-3; 11 positions match TRBD2. The CDR3 runs to 16 residues. J gave up 1 base and V 5 bases, and 5 bases lay outside the gene matches. Germline CDR1 reads MDHEN; CDR2 reads SYDVKM. CDR3 in DNA: TGTGCCAGCAGTAATCTTAGCGGGAGGGGCACAGATACGCAGTATTTT. This gives the protein CASSNLSGRGTDTQYF. Full variable domain (missing parts from reference TRBV28 and TRBJ2-3): DVKVTQSSRYLVKRTGEKVFLECVQDMDHENMFWYRQDPGLGLRLIYFSYDVKMKEKGDIPEGYSVSREKKERFSLILESASTNQTSMYLCASSNLSGRGTDTQYFGPGTRLTVL.

The chain employs TRBV11-2 and TRBJ2-7; 8 positions agree with TRBD1. V shed 5 bases and J 6 bases; nucleotides not matched to a gene: 15. Germline loops: CDR1 SGHAT, CDR2 FQNNGV. This CDR3 spans 16 amino acids. Here the CDR3 reads CASSLAGTGGVGEQYF. In DNA form, the CDR3 reads TGTGCCAGCAGCCTTGCCGGGACAGGCGGTGTGGGCGAGCAGTACTTC.

This clone was recorded a few times. J is TRBJ1-2 and V is TRBV16; D call uncertain. The ends were cut back, 0 bases at V and 7 bases at J, with 9 bases in the middle. There are 13 residues in the CDR3. Germline V gene lookup returns CDR1 KGHSY and CDR2 FQNENV. The CDR3 DNA reads as TGTGCCAGCAGCCAATCCACGGCGGGTGGCTACACCTTC. Translating it yields CASSQSTAGGYTF.

With regard to this clone: Different DNA sequences within this sample yield the same CDR3. This sequence joins TRBV29-1 and TRBJ2-7; no definite D call. Deletions cut 5 bases from V and 3 bases from J, with 8 bases between. The CDR3 is made up of 11 amino acids. The V gene's germline CDR1 is SQVTM and CDR2 ANQGSEA. The CDR3 here is CSVSSGYEQYF. The CDR3 DNA sequence: TGCAGCGTTTCCTCTGGCTACGAGCAGTACTTC.

The chain uses TRBV9 and TRBJ1-3; TRBD1 is a possible D gene (5 bases). The length of the CDR3 is 16 residues. Germline V lookup: CDR1 SGDLS, CDR2 YYNGEE. Between the trimmed V and J ends, which lost 1 base and 4 bases, there was a span of 15 bases. The CDR3 here is CASSVNGEGRGNTIYF. CDR3 sequence (DNA): TGTGCCAGCAGCGTAAACGGGGAGGGGCGCGGAAACACCATATATTTT.

This clone was found once. The sample has other DNA sequences that encode this CDR3 too. The chain employs TRBV9 and TRBJ2-5; TRBD1 aligns across 7 bases. Germline V gene data show CDR1 as SGDLS and CDR2 as YYNGEE. This CDR3 comprises 14 residues. Germline trimming cut 0 bases from V and 4 bases from J; bases unmatched to any gene: 3. The CDR3 loop reads CASSVDRGRETQYF. CDR3 coding DNA: TGTGCCAGCAGCGTAGACAGGGGCAGAGAGACCCAGTACTTC. The complete variable domain, with remaining parts taken from reference TRBV9 and TRBJ2-5, reads DSGVTQTPKHLITATGQRVTLRCSPRSGDLSVYWYQQSLDQGLQFLIQYYNGEERAKGNILERFSAQQFPDLHSELNLSSLELGDSALYFCASSVDRGRETQYFGPGTRLLVL.

The J gene is TRBJ2-3, the V gene TRBV27, with 8 bases matching TRBD2. Germline assignment: CDR1 MNHEY and CDR2 SMNVEV (reference sequence). V trimming: 4 bases; J trimming: 6 bases; junction bases outside the gene matches: 15. This CDR3 has 17 amino acids. The CDR3: CASSSRIAGPHTDTQYF. CDR3 coding DNA: TGTGCCAGCAGTTCCAGGATAGCGGGGCCACACACTGATACGCAGTATTTT.

The chain has TRBV6-4 and TRBJ2-2, with D tentatively TRBD1 or TRBD2 (6 bases each). Germline values: CDR1 MRHNA, CDR2 SNTAGT. V lost 0 bases and J lost 1, with 12 bases in between. The CDR3 totals 17 residues. The CDR3 nucleotides are TGTGCCAGCAGTGACTCCGCGGGACACCTGAACACCGGGGAGCTGTTTTTT. Its translation is CASSDSAGHLNTGELFF.

The count of this clone is one. Other DNA sequences in the sample encode the same CDR3. The genes are TRBV5-1 and TRBJ2-7, with no clear D. The V and J ends lost 2 bases and 3 bases respectively, with 6 bases between them. The CDR3 runs to 12 residues. Germline V gene data show CDR1 as SGHRS and CDR2 as YFSETQ. CDR3 coding DNA: TGCGCCAGCAGCTTTGGCGACTACGAGCAGTACTTC. Protein: CASSFGDYEQYF.

About this clone: Distinct nucleotide sequences in the sample also encode this CDR3. This rearrangement joins TRBV7-2 to TRBJ2-7, with TRBD2 matching over 10 bases. Germline V CDR1 and CDR2: SGHTA, FQGNSA. V lost 2 bases to trimming and J lost 2 bases; unmatched junction nucleotides: 0. The CDR3 is 14 residues long. CDR3 nucleotide sequence: TGTGCCAGCAGCTTAACTAGCGGGACCTACGAGCAGTACTTC. This sequence encodes CASSLTSGTYEQYF.

The chain is built from TRBV13 and TRBJ1-2; D gene ambiguous. This CDR3 region has 15 residues. The germline gives CDR1 PRHDT, CDR2 FYEKMQ (reference sequence). V lost 2 bases and J 0 bases, leaving 10 bases between the germline ends. DNA of the CDR3: TGTGCCAGCAGCTTACGATCCAAAGCTAACTATGGCTACACCTTC. The encoded protein is CASSLRSKANYGYTF.

The V call is TRBV4-2, the J call TRBJ2-2; 11 positions agree with TRBD1. Trimming cost V 0 bases and J 3 bases; bases outside gene matches: 6. Germline assignment: CDR1 LGHNA and CDR2 YNFKEQ. This CDR3 comprises 18 residues. The CDR3 nucleotides read TGTGCCAGCAGCCAAGATCCCGGACAGGGGGCCTACACCGGGGAGCTGTTTTTT. Translated: CASSQDPGQGAYTGELFF.

This clone came up a few times. The chain employs TRBV28 and TRBJ1-1; 7 bases align to TRBD1. The CDR3 is 14 residues long. The germline gives CDR1 MDHEN, CDR2 SYDVKM. V lost 8 bases, J lost 1 base, and 7 bases stayed unmatched. This CDR3 reads CASYLGQENTEAFF. The CDR3 coding sequence is TGTGCCAGCTATCTTGGACAGGAGAACACTGAAGCTTTCTTT. Full variable domain (outside the CDR3, taken from reference TRBV28 and TRBJ1-1): DVKVTQSSRYLVKRTGEKVFLECVQDMDHENMFWYRQDPGLGLRLIYFSYDVKMKEKGDIPEGYSVSREKKERFSLILESASTNQTSMYLCASYLGQENTEAFFGQGTRLTVV.

V and J are TRBV28 and TRBJ2-5, with 11 positions matching TRBD2. The J call is in doubt because the DNA end fits TRBJ2-7 better. CDR1 MDHEN and CDR2 SYDVKM come from the germline V gene. The CDR3 has 15 residues. CDR3 DNA: TGTGCCAGCAGTTATCTAGCGGGAGGACCCTACGAGCAGTACTTC. This gives the protein CASSYLAGGPYEQYF.

This clone has just one count. This chain connects TRBV2 to TRBJ1-5; D is undetermined. This CDR3 contains 14 residues. Germline loops: CDR1 SNHLY, CDR2 FYNNEI. V was pared by 3 bases and J by 6 bases, with 12 bases between. CDR3 coding DNA: TGTGCCAGCAGTGATGGCCCCCCATCTCAGCCCCAGCATTTT. Its translation is CASSDGPPSQPQHF.